What follows describes a single T cell receptor beta chain. Its antigen is unknown. From the cysteine up to the phenylalanine, the CDR3 has a length of 13 residues. DNA is not on record. The CDR1 and CDR2 encoded by the germline V gene are SGHTA and FQGTGA. This sample was taken from a study of T cells expressing NK-cell markers (dated by TCRdb to between 2020 and 2021). For context, the study as a whole: Three sorted T-cell subsets (CD3+CD56+NKG2C+, CD3+CD56+NKG2C- and CD3+CD56-NKG2C+) from eight donors had their TCR beta-chain repertoires profiled. Of the eight sequenced donors, seven were found to be HCMV-seropositive and one was found to be HCMV-seronegative. All eight donors whose samples were sequenced were randomly selected healthy volunteers, three of them men and five women. The libraries were sequenced on Illumina HiSeq 2000/2500, MiSeq or NextSeq, producing 2 x 150 bp reads.

Overall study results and their limits: Those dominant clonotypes were again the most abundant among CD3+CD56-NKG2C+ cells in a handful of donors, at about 25-60.1%. In six donors, the dominant CD3+CD56+NKG2C+ clonotypes were among the top 10 CD8+ clonotypes and accounted for about 1.0-7.0% of CD8+ T cells. Whether the expanded NKG2C-expressing T cell clones were specific for HCMV antigens was left unclear.

To determine HCMV serostatus, a commercial ELISA kit was used to detect HCMV-specific IgG in serum. Peripheral blood mononuclear cells were isolated from blood by Ficoll density gradient centrifugation. The sequencer was an Illumina HiSeq 2000. TCR beta cDNA libraries were made by 5'RACE template switching that added a universal primer site and unique molecular identifiers. cDNA synthesis was primed from the TCR beta constant segment, followed by two successive PCR amplification steps. As for how the authors treated the data: Reads were demultiplexed and grouped by UMI with MIGEC, and clonotypes were assembled and quantified with MiTCR. To exclude erroneous sequences, any TCR cDNA sequence not supported by at least two reads was discarded. The tcR package was used for downstream repertoire analysis, with clonotypes matched between fractions based on CDR3 nucleotide sequence plus V segment. VDJmatch was used to annotate antigen specificity against VDJdb, with one amino acid substitution allowed in CDR3. One entry per CDR3 protein sequence results from the TCRdb reprocessing of the reads, with DNA left out. TCRdb, rather than the study authors, made the V and J calls. For this sample, the table gives fewer than 550,000 distinct CDR3 sequences. The ten most abundant clones make up approximately 1.4% of the sample.

The rearranged segments are TRBV7-3 and TRBJ2-7. Source material: blood T cells: a sorted CD56 or NKG2C T cell subset, CD4+ or CD8+ T cells, or bulk PBMC T cells (not recorded which). The receptor's source is a woman aged 50 to 65 in good health. Donor details come from another sample of the same person, matched by shared clones. The CDR3: CASAYSPSYEQYF.